Each of the 22 T cell receptor beta chains below was sequenced from the same sample in a study of prognosis after radiotherapy for stage I lung cancer. With two-round multiplex PCR, TCR beta CDR3 sequences were amplified from genomic DNA. The use of primers specific to each TRBV and TRBJ gene characterized first-round PCR. Each CDR3 protein gets one entry after TCRdb re-called the multiplex PCR reads with MiXCR. The repertoire has about 35,000 distinct CDR3 sequences, around 34% of them found once; the top ten carry 16%. Source: PBMCs, taken before or after stereotactic body radiation therapy (not recorded which). These TCRs come from a donor aged 50 or older with non-small cell lung cancer.

This clonotype came up many times. The CDR3 DNA sequence: TGTGCCAGCAGTGACTCCGACACAGATACGCAGTATTTT. The encoded protein is CASSDSDTDTQYF. The chain combines TRBV6-4 with TRBJ2-3; D not resolved. Trimming took off 0 bases at V and 2 bases at J, with 3 bases between the two ends. Germline CDR1 MRHNA, CDR2 SNTAGT. CDR3 size: 13 residues.

This clonotype was seen repeatedly, ten times or more. The J gene is TRBJ2-7, the V gene TRBV6-1; TRBD2 agrees at 8 bases. From germline, CDR1 is MNHNS and CDR2 SASEGT. With 7 bases clipped from V and 4 bases from J, the junction kept 15 bases outside the gene matches. This CDR3 contains 16 residues. The CDR3 DNA sequence: TGTGCCAGCACCACCGGGGGGAGCGGGAGTAGTTACGAGCAGTACTTC. Protein: CASTTGGSGSSYEQYF.

This clonotype showed up many times. V gene TRBV6-4 combines with J gene TRBJ2-1; D perhaps matches TRBD1 (7 bases). Germline loops: CDR1 MRHNA, CDR2 SNTAGT. Trimming pared 6 bases from V and 7 bases from J, leaving 19 bases between. The CDR3 is 15 residues long. CDR3 loop: CASSDDAGGLNEQFF. Here the CDR3 DNA reads TGTGCCAGCAGCGACGACGCAGGGGGGTTGAATGAGCAGTTCTTC.

This clonotype was recorded many times. The chain's CDR3 is CAWSRGLAGETQYF. For the CDR3, the DNA is TGTGCCTGGAGTAGGGGGCTAGCCGGGGAGACCCAGTACTTC. The chain is built from TRBV30 and TRBJ2-5; 7 bases agree with TRBD1. The CDR3 has 14 residues. Germline V gene sequence: CDR1 GTSNPN, CDR2 SVGIG (reference sequence). Losses at the gene ends were 2 bases for V and 5 bases for J; bases not matched to a gene: 8.

The CDR3 is CASSLYWGRYEQYF. For the CDR3, the DNA is TGTGCCAGCAGCTTATATTGGGGCAGGTACGAGCAGTACTTC. The V gene is TRBV7-6, the J gene TRBJ2-7, with D possibly matching TRBD1 (5 bases). Trimming pared 2 bases from V and 4 bases from J, leaving 12 bases between. The CDR3 loop spans 14 amino acids. Germline V gives CDR1 SGHVS, CDR2 FNYEAQ.

This clonotype was found many times. CDR3: CASSSGQAGGETQYF. CDR3 nucleotide sequence: TGTGCCAGCAGCTCGGGGCAGGCGGGCGGGGAGACCCAGTACTTC. The chain recombines TRBV5-4 with TRBJ2-5; possibly TRBD1 or TRBD2 for D (5 bases each). The CDR3 length is 15 residues. Trimming shortened V by 3 bases and J by 5 bases, and 17 bases separated the two germline ends. The germline gives CDR1 SGHNT, CDR2 YYREEE (reference sequence).

This clonotype has at least ten counts. J is TRBJ2-1 and V is TRBV9, with D maybe TRBD1 (6 bases). This CDR3 region has 14 residues. V lost 6 bases, J lost 7 bases, and 17 bases lay in between. The germline V gene encodes CDR1 SGDLS and CDR2 YYNGEE. The CDR3 reads CASTPGVAWNEQFF. For the CDR3, the DNA is TGTGCCAGCACCCCAGGGGTGGCATGGAATGAGCAGTTCTTC.

At least ten counts were recorded for this clonotype. The rearrangement links TRBV30 to TRBJ2-1; D uncertain. This CDR3 has 12 amino acids. The germline V and J ends were trimmed by 0 bases and 8 bases, with 8 bases remaining between them. The V gene's germline CDR1 is GTSNPN and CDR2 SVGIG (reference sequence). The CDR3 DNA sequence: TGTGCCTGGAGTGTACTTTGGGATGAGCAGTTCTTC. Translating it yields CAWSVLWDEQFF.

The chain is built from TRBV6-6 and TRBJ2-7; D unresolved. V was clipped by 0 bases and J by 3 bases, with 6 bases between them. The CDR3 consists of 13 residues. Germline values: CDR1 MNHNY, CDR2 SVGAGI (reference sequence). In nucleotides, the CDR3 is TGTGCCAGCAGTTACTCGGAGAGCTACGAGCAGTACTTC. It codes for CASSYSESYEQYF.

This clonotype occurred many times. For the CDR3, the DNA is TGTGCCAGTTCCACCGGGACTAGCGGGATTAGGTACGAGCAGTACTTC. Translating gives CASSTGTSGIRYEQYF. V usage is TRBV18 and J usage is TRBJ2-7; 13 bases match TRBD2. The germline gives CDR1 KGHSH, CDR2 LQKENI. This CDR3 region has 16 residues. Losses at the gene ends were 9 bases for V and 4 bases for J; bases not matched to a gene: 12.

Ten or more counts support this clonotype. V gene TRBV6-4 combines with J gene TRBJ2-1, with 7 bases matching TRBD2. The CDR3 has 16 amino acids. Germline V gene sequence: CDR1 MRHNA, CDR2 SNTAGT. V lost 2 bases to trimming and J lost 0 bases; unmatched junction nucleotides: 4. The DNA of the CDR3 is TGTGCCAGCAGTGACCACCAGCGGGGCTCCTACAATGAGCAGTTCTTC. Translated, it gives CASSDHQRGSYNEQFF.

The sample holds a few counts of this clonotype. This chain connects TRBV28 to TRBJ2-2; D may be TRBD1 or TRBD2 (5 bases each). Trimming left V 3 bases short and J 4 bases short, with 6 bases between. The CDR3 consists of 13 residues. From germline, CDR1 is MDHEN and CDR2 SYDVKM. CDR3 DNA sequence: TGTGCCAGCAGTTTGAGGGGCACCGGGGAGCTGTTTTTT. Translated: CASSLRGTGELFF.

To note about this clonotype: With a much larger clone just one base away, this may be a read error. The V and J genes are TRBV12-5 and TRBJ1-1; D not certain. The germline gives CDR1 LGHNT, CDR2 FRNRAP. The CDR3 consists of 17 residues. CDR3 sequence: CSSGTPDPTPVNTEAFF. CDR3 coding DNA: TGTTCTAGTGGTACCCCGGACCCGACCCCTGTAAACACTGAAGCTTTCTTT.

This clonotype was counted between two and nine times. Germline is not matched at one junction end, which may reflect a read error. The chain carries TRBV9 and TRBJ1-1, with a tentative D call TRBD1 (5 bases). The CDR3 consists of 13 residues. CDR1 is SGDLS, CDR2 YYNGEE, per germline. The CDR3 sequence: CAGSVLGDTEAFF. The CDR3 nucleotides read TGTGCCGGCAGCGTATTAGGGGACACTGAAGCTTTCTTT.

This clonotype appeared a few times. The chain has TRBV4-1 and TRBJ1-2; 7 bases fit TRBD1. Germline assignment: CDR1 MGHRA and CDR2 YSYEKL. The ends lost 3 bases at V and 6 bases at J; junction bases unmatched: 4. This CDR3 has 13 residues. CDR3 DNA: TGCGCCAGCAGCCAGACCAGGGGGAATGGCTACACCTTC. It specifies CASSQTRGNGYTF.

This clonotype was detected ten times or more. The genes are TRBV19 and TRBJ2-1; 8 positions agree with TRBD2. The CDR3 loop spans 14 amino acids. J lost 10 bases, V lost 5 bases, and 10 bases had no gene match. Germline V gives CDR1 LNHDA, CDR2 SQIVND (reference sequence). CDR3 residues: CASSPGTSLKEQFF. CDR3 bases: TGTGCCAGTAGTCCTGGGACTAGTTTAAAGGAGCAGTTCTTC.

As concerns this clonotype: This may be a read error: a much more frequent sequence differs by one nucleotide. This chain links TRBV5-6 with TRBJ1-2; possibly TRBD1 for D (5 bases). CDR3 length: 14 amino acids. With 4 bases removed from V and 8 bases from J, the gap between germline ends came to 18 bases. Germline values: CDR1 SGHDT, CDR2 YYEEEE. CDR3 bases: TGTGCCAGCAGCAGATACTGGGGGGTCGGCGGCTACACCTTC. The encoded protein is CASSRYWGVGGYTF.

This clonotype was observed once. The chain joins TRBV6-1 to TRBJ2-5, with D tentatively TRBD2 (6 bases). V was clipped by 3 bases and J by 5 bases, with 13 bases between them. Germline CDR1 and CDR2: MNHNS and SASEGT. The CDR3 contains 14 residues. In nucleotides, the CDR3 is TGTGCCAGCAGTGAGGGGCGGGACCTGGAGACCCAGTACTTC. Translation gives CASSEGRDLETQYF.

There are many counts of this clonotype. V is TRBV3-1 and J is TRBJ2-5, with 10 bases identical to TRBD1. The V segment lost 6 bases and the J segment 5 bases; nucleotides outside the gene matches: 15. Germline lookup yields CDR1 LGHDT and CDR2 YNNKEL (reference sequence). This CDR3 is 17 amino acids long. The CDR3 nucleotides read TGTGCCAGCAGACCCCTCGAAAGACAGGGGGCGGGGGAGACCCAGTACTTC. Translation: CASRPLERQGAGETQYF.

About this clonotype itself: One junction end does not reproduce the germline sequence, and a read error may be involved. This chain links TRBV4-1 with TRBJ1-6; 9 bases are shared with TRBD1. The CDR3 has 16 residues. Germline V gives CDR1 MGHRA, CDR2 YSYEKL. The CDR3 region is CASSQGQGVFGSPLHF. CDR3 in DNA: TGCGCCAGCAGCCAAGGACAGGGGGTGTTTGGTTCACCCCTACACTTT.

This clonotype was counted between two and nine times. This may arise from a read error, as a much more abundant clone is one base away. J is TRBJ2-5 and V is TRBV6-1, with no clear D. V lost 4 bases, J lost 9 bases, and 9 bases lay in between. Germline V CDR1 and CDR2: MNHNS, SASEGT. The CDR3 consists of 11 residues. The chain's CDR3 is CASSVGYSQYF. In DNA form, the CDR3 reads TGTGCCAGCAGTGTAGGGTACTCCCAGTACTTC.

Ten or more counts support this clonotype. The chain is built from TRBV10-2 and TRBJ1-1, with D possibly matching TRBD1 (5 bases). CDR1 is WSHSY and CDR2 is SAAADI in the germline V gene. CDR3 size: 13 residues. Trimming left V 8 bases short and J 3 bases short, with 13 bases between. CDR3 bases: TGCGCCAGCCAGACAGCGGGGGACACTGAAGCTTTCTTT. This gives the protein CASQTAGDTEAFF.